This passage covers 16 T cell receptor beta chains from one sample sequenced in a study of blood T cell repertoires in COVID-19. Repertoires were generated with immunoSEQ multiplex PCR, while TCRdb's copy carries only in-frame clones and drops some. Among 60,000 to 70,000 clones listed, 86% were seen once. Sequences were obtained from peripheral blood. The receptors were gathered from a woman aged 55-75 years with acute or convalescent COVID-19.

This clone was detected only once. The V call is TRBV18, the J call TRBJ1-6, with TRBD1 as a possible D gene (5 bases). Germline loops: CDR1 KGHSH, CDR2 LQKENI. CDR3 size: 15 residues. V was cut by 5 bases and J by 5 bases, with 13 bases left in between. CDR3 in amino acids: CASSGREGNNSPLHF. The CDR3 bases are TGTGCCAGCTCAGGCCGGGAGGGGAATAATTCACCCCTCCACTTT.

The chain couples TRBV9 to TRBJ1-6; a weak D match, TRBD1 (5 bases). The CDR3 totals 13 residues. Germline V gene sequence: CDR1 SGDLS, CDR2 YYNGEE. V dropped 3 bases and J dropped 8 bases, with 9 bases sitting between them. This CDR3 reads CASSGGGDSPLHF. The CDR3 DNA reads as TGTGCCAGCAGCGGGGGAGGGGATTCACCCCTCCACTTT. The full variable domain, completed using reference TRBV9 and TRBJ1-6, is DSGVTQTPKHLITATGQRVTLRCSPRSGDLSVYWYQQSLDQGLQFLIQYYNGEERAKGNILERFSAQQFPDLHSELNLSSLELGDSALYFCASSGGGDSPLHFGNGTRLTVT.

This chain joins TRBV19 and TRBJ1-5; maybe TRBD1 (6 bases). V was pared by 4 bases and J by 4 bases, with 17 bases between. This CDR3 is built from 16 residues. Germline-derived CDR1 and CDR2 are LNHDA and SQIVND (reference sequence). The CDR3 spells CASSTVGAGANQPQHF. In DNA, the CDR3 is TGTGCCAGTAGTACTGTCGGGGCAGGGGCAAATCAGCCCCAGCATTTT. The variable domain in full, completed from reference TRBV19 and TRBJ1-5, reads DGGITQSPKYLFRKEGQNVTLSCEQNLNHDAMYWYRQDPGQGLRLIYYSQIVNDFQKGDIAEGYSVSREKKESFPLTVTSAQKNPTAFYLCASSTVGAGANQPQHFGDGTRLSIL.

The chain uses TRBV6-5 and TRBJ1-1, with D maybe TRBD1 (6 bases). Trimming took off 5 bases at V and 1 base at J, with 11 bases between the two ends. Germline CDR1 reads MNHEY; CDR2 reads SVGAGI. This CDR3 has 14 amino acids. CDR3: CASSPRGGNTEAFF. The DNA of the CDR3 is TGTGCCAGCAGTCCACGAGGGGGGAACACTGAAGCTTTCTTT.

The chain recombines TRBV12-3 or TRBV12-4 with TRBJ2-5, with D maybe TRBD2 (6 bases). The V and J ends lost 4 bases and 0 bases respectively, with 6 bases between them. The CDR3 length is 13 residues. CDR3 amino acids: CASSWTNQETQYF. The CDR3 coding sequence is TGTGCCAGCAGTTGGACTAACCAAGAGACCCAGTACTTC.

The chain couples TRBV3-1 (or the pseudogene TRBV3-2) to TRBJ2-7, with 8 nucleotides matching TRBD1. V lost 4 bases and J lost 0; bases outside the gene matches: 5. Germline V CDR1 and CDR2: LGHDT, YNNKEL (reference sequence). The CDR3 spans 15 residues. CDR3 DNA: TGTGCCAGCAGCCCCGGACAGGGTGGCTCCTACGAGCAGTACTTC. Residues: CASSPGQGGSYEQYF.

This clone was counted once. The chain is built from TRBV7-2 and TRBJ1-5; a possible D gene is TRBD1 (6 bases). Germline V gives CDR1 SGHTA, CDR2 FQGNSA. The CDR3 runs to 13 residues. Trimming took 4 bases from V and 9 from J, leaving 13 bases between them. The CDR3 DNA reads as TGTGCCAGCAGCTCACTACAAGGGGGGCCCCAGCATTTT. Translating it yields CASSSLQGGPQHF.

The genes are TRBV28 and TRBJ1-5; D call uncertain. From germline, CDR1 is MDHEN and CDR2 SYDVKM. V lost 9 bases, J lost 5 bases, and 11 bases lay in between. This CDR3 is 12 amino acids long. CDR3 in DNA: TGTGCCAGTAGGAGTGGCGATCAGCCCCAGCATTTT. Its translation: CASRSGDQPQHF.

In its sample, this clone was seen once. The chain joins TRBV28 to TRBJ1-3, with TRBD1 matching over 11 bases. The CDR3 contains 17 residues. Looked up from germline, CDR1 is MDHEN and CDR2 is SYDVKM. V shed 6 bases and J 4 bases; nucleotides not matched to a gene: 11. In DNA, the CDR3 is TGTGCCAGCAGGCCTACCGGACAGGGGGCGCGCGGAAACACCATATATTTT. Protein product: CASRPTGQGARGNTIYF. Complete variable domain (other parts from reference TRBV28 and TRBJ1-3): DVKVTQSSRYLVKRTGEKVFLECVQDMDHENMFWYRQDPGLGLRLIYFSYDVKMKEKGDIPEGYSVSREKKERFSLILESASTNQTSMYLCASRPTGQGARGNTIYFGEGSWLTVV.

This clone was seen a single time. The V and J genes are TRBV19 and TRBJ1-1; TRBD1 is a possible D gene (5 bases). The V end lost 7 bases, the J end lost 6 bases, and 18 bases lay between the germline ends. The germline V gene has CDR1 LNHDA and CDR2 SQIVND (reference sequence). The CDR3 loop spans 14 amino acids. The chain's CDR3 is CASKRGRVHSEAFF. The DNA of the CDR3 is TGTGCCAGTAAAAGGGGAAGGGTCCACTCTGAAGCTTTCTTT.

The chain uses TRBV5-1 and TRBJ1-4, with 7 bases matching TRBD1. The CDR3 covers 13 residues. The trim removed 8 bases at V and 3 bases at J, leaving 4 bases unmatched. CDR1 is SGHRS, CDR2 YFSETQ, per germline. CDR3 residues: CASHRGSNEKLFF. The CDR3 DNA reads TGCGCCAGTCACAGGGGCTCTAATGAAAAACTGTTTTTT.

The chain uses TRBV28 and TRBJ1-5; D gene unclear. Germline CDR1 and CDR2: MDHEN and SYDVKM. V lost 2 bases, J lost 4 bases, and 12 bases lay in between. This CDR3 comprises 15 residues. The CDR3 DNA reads TGTGCCAGCAGTTTAGTAGGAAAGCGGAATCAGCCCCAGCATTTT. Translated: CASSLVGKRNQPQHF.

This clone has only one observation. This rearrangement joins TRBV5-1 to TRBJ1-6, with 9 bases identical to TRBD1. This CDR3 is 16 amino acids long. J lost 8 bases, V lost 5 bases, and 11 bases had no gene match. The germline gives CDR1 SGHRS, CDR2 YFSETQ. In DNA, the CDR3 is TGCGCCAGCAGTTCGAAACCGGGACAGGGCGATTCACCCCTCCACTTT. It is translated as CASSSKPGQGDSPLHF. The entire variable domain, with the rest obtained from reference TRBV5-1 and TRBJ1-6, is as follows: KAGVTQTPRYLIKTRGQQVTLSCSPISGHRSVSWYQQTPGQGLQFLFEYFSETQRNKGNFPGRFSGRQFSNSRSEMNVSTLELGDSALYLCASSSKPGQGDSPLHFGNGTRLTVT.

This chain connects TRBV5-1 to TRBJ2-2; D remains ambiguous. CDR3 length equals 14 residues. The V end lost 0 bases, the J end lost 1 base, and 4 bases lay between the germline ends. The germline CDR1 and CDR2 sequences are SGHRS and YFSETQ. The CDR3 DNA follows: TGCGCCAGCAGCTTGGGACAGAACACCGGGGAGCTGTTTTTT. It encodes CASSLGQNTGELFF.

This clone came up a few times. The CDR3, as DNA: TGTGCCAGCAGTTTTGGGACAGGGTCCTATAATTCACCCCTCCACTTT. It yields the protein CASSFGTGSYNSPLHF. This sequence joins TRBV27 and TRBJ1-6, with 9 bases lining up with TRBD1. The CDR3 has 16 residues. From germline, CDR1 is MNHEY and CDR2 SMNVEV (reference sequence). V lost 3 bases, J lost 1 base, and 1 base stayed unmatched.

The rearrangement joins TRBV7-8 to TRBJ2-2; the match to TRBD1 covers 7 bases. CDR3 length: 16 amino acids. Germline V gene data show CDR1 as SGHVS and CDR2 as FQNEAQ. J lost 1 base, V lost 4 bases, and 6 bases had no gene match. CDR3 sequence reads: CASSSGQILNTGELFF. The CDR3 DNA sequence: TGTGCCAGCAGCTCGGGACAGATATTGAACACCGGGGAGCTGTTTTTT.